The text below deals with one T cell receptor beta chain. This sample was taken from a study of blood T cell repertoires in COVID-19. Seattle patient enrollment occurred during active infection, with longitudinal follow-up thereafter. Trimming removed 5 bases at V and 2 bases at J, with 15 bases between. CDR1 is LNHDA, CDR2 SQIVND, per germline (reference sequence). The CDR3 totals 15 residues. Assay: immunoSEQ multiplex PCR; the TCRdb copy retains only in-frame clones and omits some. The table records 270,000 or so clones, 86% of them present only once. The chain recombines TRBV19 with TRBJ1-2; no firm D call. This clonotype was sampled from a woman aged 30 to 39 with COVID-19, enrolled during active disease. The sample comprised peripheral blood. The CDR3 loop reads CASSSRAGSNYGYTF. The CDR3, as DNA: TGTGCCAGTAGTTCCCGCGCGGGCAGCAACTATGGCTACACCTTC. Looking up the rest from reference TRBV19 and TRBJ1-2 gives the full variable domain: DGGITQSPKYLFRKEGQNVTLSCEQNLNHDAMYWYRQDPGQGLRLIYYSQIVNDFQKGDIAEGYSVSREKKESFPLTVTSAQKNPTAFYLCASSSRAGSNYGYTFGSGTRLTVV.